Sequencing of this T cell receptor beta chain was carried out in a study of T cells after yellow fever vaccination. Study background: Low-cell-number fractions underwent preparation using SMART-Seq v4 Ultra Low Input. Overall study findings and caveats: One caveat is that FACS-sorted repertoires could contain abundant clonotypes contaminating from the bulk population.

Comment on this clonotype: Its antigen is unidentified.

Using its own MiXCR run on the 5' RACE reads, TCRdb lists one record per CDR3 protein. Here the sample spans some 550,000 distinct CDR3 sequences, about a fifth being singletons. The CDR3 contains 10 residues. The V gene lost 6 bases and the J gene lost 8 bases, with 10 bases spanning the gap. Germline V CDR1 and CDR2: SQVTM, ANQGSEA. Sequencing used PBMCs, obtained 15 days after the yellow fever booster vaccination. The rearrangement links TRBV29-1 to TRBJ1-2, with D unresolved. This receptor was taken from a man aged 25 to 40 who received the YFV17D yellow fever vaccine. CDR3 bases: TGCAGCGTAGCGACGGGGGGCTACACCTTC. This sequence encodes CSVATGGYTF.